Presented here are 14 T cell receptor beta chains from one specimen sequenced in a study of blood T cell repertoires in COVID-19. Using immunoSEQ multiplex PCR, the repertoire was profiled, and TCRdb retains in-frame clones only, with some absent. The sample contains about 200,000 clones, 80% to 85% of which appear only once. Source material: peripheral blood. The receptors were gathered from a man aged 35-49 years with acute or convalescent COVID-19.

V is TRBV6-6 and J is TRBJ1-5, with 9 bases fitting TRBD1. CDR1 MNHNY and CDR2 SVGAGI come from the germline V gene (reference sequence). With 5 bases clipped from V and 4 bases from J, the junction kept 6 bases outside the gene matches. The CDR3 runs to 15 residues. DNA of the CDR3: TGTGCCAGCAGTCCACAGGGGGCTGGGAATCAGCCCCAGCATTTT. Encoded protein: CASSPQGAGNQPQHF.

This chain joins TRBV19 and TRBJ1-5, with D possibly being TRBD1 (6 bases). CDR1 is LNHDA, CDR2 SQIVND, per germline (reference sequence). The V and J ends lost 7 bases and 9 bases respectively, with 16 bases between them. The CDR3 spans 13 residues. The CDR3 spells CASTFDRFGPQHF. CDR3 sequence (DNA): TGTGCCAGTACCTTCGACAGGTTCGGGCCCCAGCATTTT.

The chain links TRBV29-1 to TRBJ1-2; a weak D match, TRBD1 (6 bases). The CDR3 has 13 amino acids. The V gene lost 0 bases and the J gene lost 6 bases, with 11 bases spanning the gap. Germline V gene data show CDR1 as SQVTM and CDR2 as ANQGSEA. In nucleotides, the CDR3 is TGCAGCGTTGAAGATCTGAAGGGGGATGGCTACACCTTC. Residues: CSVEDLKGDGYTF.

The chain couples TRBV18 to TRBJ2-5, with 10 bases matching TRBD2. CDR3 length: 15 amino acids. CDR1 and CDR2 (germline): KGHSH, LQKENI. Germline trimming cut 9 bases from V and 4 bases from J; bases unmatched to any gene: 11. The CDR3 is CASSGVSGRAETQYF. The DNA for the CDR3 is TGTGCCAGTTCCGGAGTAAGCGGGAGGGCAGAGACCCAGTACTTC.

The CDR3 DNA is TGTGCCAGCAGCGTAGAGTTAGATAACACTGAAGCTTTCTTT. Residues: CASSVELDNTEAFF. The V and J genes are TRBV9 and TRBJ1-1; D uncertain. Germline V lookup: CDR1 SGDLS, CDR2 YYNGEE. V shed 0 bases and J shed 2 bases, with 8 bases lying between them. This CDR3 contains 14 residues.

The chain uses TRBV4-1 and TRBJ2-1; 8 bases map to TRBD2. CDR3 length: 17 amino acids. Germline values: CDR1 MGHRA, CDR2 YSYEKL. J was trimmed by 8 bases and V by 2 bases; bases with no gene match: 14. The CDR3 here is CASSQPIGLASFDEQFF. CDR3 DNA sequence: TGCGCCAGCAGCCAACCCATCGGACTAGCTTCCTTCGATGAGCAGTTCTTC.

This chain joins TRBV19 and TRBJ2-5; 7 nucleotides align to TRBD1. The germline CDR1 and CDR2 sequences are LNHDA and SQIVND (reference sequence). The CDR3 covers 14 residues. The V segment lost 2 bases and the J segment 4 bases; nucleotides outside the gene matches: 4. The CDR3 reads CASSINNRGETQYF. As DNA, the CDR3 is TGTGCCAGTAGTATAAATAACAGGGGAGAGACCCAGTACTTC.

This sequence joins TRBV10-3 and TRBJ1-5; weak D call: TRBD1 (6 bases). Germline V lookup: CDR1 ENHRY, CDR2 SYGVKD. Trimming pared 11 bases from V and 6 bases from J, leaving 14 bases between. There are 12 residues in the CDR3. CDR3 nucleotides: TGTGCCGGTGGGGGGGCCGGTCAGCCCCAGCATTTT. Protein product: CAGGGAGQPQHF.

This CDR3 is CAWRLGGQETQYF. CDR3 in DNA: TGTGCCTGGAGGCTGGGGGGGCAAGAGACCCAGTACTTC. V is TRBV30 and J is TRBJ2-5, with 7 bases fitting TRBD2. V shed 3 bases, J shed 2 bases, and the junction held 3 bases outside the gene matches. CDR3 length: 13 residues. Germline-derived CDR1 and CDR2 are GTSNPN and SVGIG (reference sequence).

The rearrangement uses TRBV7-6 and TRBJ1-4, with 7 bases matching TRBD1. Germline V lookup: CDR1 SGHVS, CDR2 FNYEAQ. V dropped 3 bases and J dropped 0; count of bases not matched to a gene: 1. The CDR3 sequence is 15 residues long. The CDR3 DNA sequence: TGTGCCAGCAGCTTCGACAGGGCAACTAATGAAAAACTGTTTTTT. It specifies CASSFDRATNEKLFF.

The table lists this clone with a few counts. The V call is TRBV5-6, the J call TRBJ2-3; D remains unclear. Germline assignment: CDR1 SGHDT and CDR2 YYEEEE. The CDR3 totals 15 residues. V was cut by 4 bases and J by 0 bases, with 12 bases left in between. CDR3 sequence (DNA): TGTGCCAGCAGCCTGCCCGACGGGAGCACAGATACGCAGTATTTT. Translation: CASSLPDGSTDTQYF. Supplemented by reference TRBV5-6 and TRBJ2-3, the full variable domain reads DAGVTQSPTHLIKTRGQQVTLRCSPKSGHDTVSWYQQALGQGPQFIFQYYEEEERQRGNFPDRFSGHQFPNYSSELNVNALLLGDSALYLCASSLPDGSTDTQYFGPGTRLTVL.

Here the CDR3 reads CASSRRPRGQAGNTIYF. The CDR3 nucleotides read TGTGCCAGCAGTCGACGGCCCCGGGGTCAGGCCGGAAACACCATATATTTT. The genes are TRBV3-1 (or the pseudogene TRBV3-2) and TRBJ1-3; unclear D gene. Trimming stripped 6 bases from V and 4 bases from J, with 22 bases between. Germline V gene sequence: CDR1 LGHDT, CDR2 YNNKEL (reference sequence). CDR3 size: 17 residues.

The chain links TRBV7-6 to TRBJ2-2; possible D gene TRBD1, 6 bases. Trimming stripped 8 bases from V and 2 bases from J, with 12 bases between. The CDR3 has 14 amino acids. The V gene's germline CDR1 is SGHVS and CDR2 FNYEAQ. The CDR3 bases are TGTGCCAGCGTCGGACAGACAAACACCGGGGAGCTGTTTTTT. Residues: CASVGQTNTGELFF.

This chain links TRBV11-2 with TRBJ2-2; maybe TRBD2 (6 bases). The CDR3 has 15 residues. Germline CDR1 reads SGHAT; CDR2 reads FQNNGV. V was cut by 2 bases and J by 6 bases, with 13 bases left in between. The CDR3 is CASSLILASPGELFF. The CDR3 DNA follows: TGTGCCAGCAGCTTAATACTAGCTTCGCCCGGGGAGCTGTTTTTT.